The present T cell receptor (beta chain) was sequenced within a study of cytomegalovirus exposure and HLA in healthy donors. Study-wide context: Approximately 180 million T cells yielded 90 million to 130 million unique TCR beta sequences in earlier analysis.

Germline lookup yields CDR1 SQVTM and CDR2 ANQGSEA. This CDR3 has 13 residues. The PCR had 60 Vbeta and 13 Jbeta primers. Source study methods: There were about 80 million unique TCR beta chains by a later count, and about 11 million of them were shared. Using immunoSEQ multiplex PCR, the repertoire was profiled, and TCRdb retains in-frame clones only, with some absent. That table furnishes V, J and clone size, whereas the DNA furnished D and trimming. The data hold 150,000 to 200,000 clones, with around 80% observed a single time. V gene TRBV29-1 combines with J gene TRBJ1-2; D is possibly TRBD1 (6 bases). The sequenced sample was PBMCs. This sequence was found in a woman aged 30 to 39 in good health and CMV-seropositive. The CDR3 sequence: CRALGGLGDGYTF. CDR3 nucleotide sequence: TGCAGGGCCCTAGGGGGTTTGGGAGATGGCTACACCTTC.